A selection of T cell receptor beta chains follows, all from one sample in a study of shared clonotypes between healthy human individuals. The repertoire was sequenced with immunoSEQ multiplex PCR; TCRdb's copy has only in-frame clones and lacks some. The sample includes roughly 2,000,000 clones, about 95% of them seen just once. Source material: naive CD8+ T cells sorted from blood. The receptors come from a man aged 18 to 30 in good health. Each CDR3 is given with its conserved first and last residue. The D gene is left open where the match is weak. Size is stated for part of the rows, as once, few or many counts, or as a class when the clone is expanded.

>once|TRBD2|TRBJ2-1|TRBV25-1
CASSESREGQFF
TGTGCCAGCAGTGAAAGTCGGGAGGGGCAGTTCTTC
>NA|TRBD2|TRBJ2-7|TRBV11-2
CASTPGSIAGGPHYEQYF
TGTGCCAGCACCCCGGGCTCGATAGCGGGAGGGCCGCACTACGAGCAGTACTTC
>once|TRBD2|TRBJ2-7|TRBV27
CASSFSGGAVSEQYF
TGTGCCAGCAGTTTTAGCGGGGGGGCCGTAAGCGAGCAGTACTTC
>NA|NA|TRBJ2-1|TRBV11-2
CASSLALRVNEQFF
TGTGCCAGCAGCTTAGCGTTGAGGGTGAATGAGCAGTTCTTC
>NA|TRBD2|TRBJ2-1|TRBV4-1
CASSQGLAGDEQFF
TGCGCCAGCAGCCAGGGTTTGGCGGGGGATGAGCAGTTCTTC
>NA|TRBD2|TRBJ2-7|TRBV18
CASSSFEGLAEPYEQYF
TGTGCCAGCTCCTCTTTCGAAGGACTAGCGGAACCCTACGAGCAGTACTTC
>NA|NA|TRBJ1-1|TRBV19
CASSGGPEAFF
TGTGCCAGTAGTGGGGGCCCTGAAGCTTTCTTT
>NA|NA|TRBJ2-1|TRBV7-8
CASSLTGVISYNEQFF
TGTGCCAGCAGCTTAACGGGAGTTATATCCTACAATGAGCAGTTCTTC
>NA|NA|TRBJ2-1|TRBV7-3
CASSPEYGNEQFF
TGTGCCAGCAGCCCGGAGTATGGGAATGAGCAGTTCTTC
>NA|TRBD2|TRBJ2-7|TRBV4-1
CASSLRTSGDYEQYF
TGCGCCAGCAGCCTCCGGACTAGCGGAGATTACGAGCAGTACTTC
>NA|TRBD1|TRBJ2-5|TRBV7-6
CASSAEFQQGTETQYF
TGTGCCAGCAGCGCAGAATTCCAACAGGGGACAGAGACCCAGTACTTC
>NA|NA|TRBJ2-7|TRBV23-1
CASSQSGTIQTGEQYF
TGCGCCAGCAGTCAATCGGGGACCATACAAACTGGCGAGCAGTACTTC
>once|NA|TRBJ2-7|TRBV6-5
CASSPLGPYEQYF
TGTGCCAGCAGTCCACTTGGGCCCTACGAGCAGTACTTC
>once|NA|TRBJ1-4|TRBV9
CASSGQGNEKLFF
TGTGCCAGCAGCGGCCAGGGAAATGAAAAACTGTTTTTT
>NA|NA|TRBJ1-5|TRBV23-1
CASSRGQLLRNQPQHF
TGCGCCAGCAGTCGAGGACAGCTTTTAAGAAATCAGCCCCAGCATTTT
>once|TRBD2|TRBJ2-1|TRBV7-9
CASSLGLAGRDSYNEQFF
TGTGCCAGCAGCCTCGGACTAGCGGGAAGGGACTCCTACAATGAGCAGTTCTTC
>NA|TRBD1|TRBJ1-5|TRBV7-9
CASSLVYDRGEGQPQHF
TGTGCCAGCAGCTTAGTATATGACAGGGGAGAAGGACAGCCCCAGCATTTT
>NA|TRBD2|TRBJ2-7|TRBV27
CASSLSGKGLAIHEQYF
TGTGCCAGCAGTTTATCGGGAAAAGGACTAGCCATCCACGAGCAGTACTTC
>NA|NA|TRBJ1-1|TRBV13
CASSAHVMNTEAFF
TGTGCCAGCAGCGCACACGTGATGAACACTGAAGCTTTCTTT
>NA|NA|TRBJ2-7|TRBV2
CASSGRDYEQYF
TGTGCCAGCAGTGGCCGGGATTACGAGCAGTACTTC
>NA|TRBD2|TRBJ2-1|TRBV6-5
CASSYSSGEKYNEQFF
TGTGCCAGCAGTTACTCGAGCGGGGAGAAGTACAATGAGCAGTTCTTC
>NA|NA|TRBJ1-2|TRBV6-5
CASSYERGWGYTF
TGTGCCAGCAGTTACGAAAGGGGTTGGGGCTACACCTTC
>NA|NA|TRBJ2-1|TRBV4-1
CASSQESPQGDEQFF
TGCGCCAGCAGCCAAGAAAGCCCACAGGGAGATGAGCAGTTCTTC
>NA|NA|TRBJ1-5|TRBV6-1
CASSEEVGLSNQPQHF
TGTGCCAGCAGTGAAGAGGTGGGTTTAAGCAATCAGCCCCAGCATTTT
>once|NA|TRBJ2-3|TRBV5-4
CASSLKGTDTQYF
TGTGCCAGCAGCTTGAAAGGGACAGATACGCAGTATTTT
>once|NA|TRBJ2-1|TRBV7-2
CASSVGTGVKGNEQFF
TGTGCCAGCAGCGTAGGGACGGGGGTAAAAGGCAATGAGCAGTTCTTC
>few|TRBD1|TRBJ2-7|TRBV27
CASSLGQVYEQYF
TGTGCCAGCAGTTTAGGACAGGTCTACGAGCAGTACTTC
>NA|NA|TRBJ1-2|TRBV30
CAWALDLYGYTF
TGTGCCTGGGCTCTTGACCTATATGGCTACACCTTC
>NA|TRBD2|TRBJ2-2|TRBV5-1
CASSLALAGEIAGELFF
TGCGCCAGCAGCTTGGCACTAGCGGGAGAGATCGCCGGGGAGCTGTTTTTT
>NA|NA|TRBJ1-2|TRBV30
CAWSVRAHYGYTF
TGTGCCTGGAGTGTACGGGCCCACTATGGCTACACCTTC
>NA|NA|TRBJ1-2|TRBV13
CASSLINYGYTF
TGTGCCAGCAGTCTCATTAACTATGGCTACACCTTC
>once|NA|TRBJ1-1|TRBV2
CASSDQDNTEAFF
TGTGCCAGCAGCGATCAGGACAACACTGAAGCTTTCTTT
>once|NA|TRBJ2-7|TRBV5-1
CASSLRQIPYEQYF
TGCGCCAGCAGCTTAAGACAGATTCCTTACGAGCAGTACTTC
>once|TRBD1|TRBJ1-2|TRBV27
CASSLAFSGTGFNYGYTF
TGTGCCAGCAGTTTGGCTTTCTCCGGGACAGGTTTTAACTATGGCTACACCTTC
>NA|NA|TRBJ1-2|TRBV18
CASSLNEYREINYGYTF
TGTGCCAGCTCACTGAACGAGTATCGGGAGATCAACTATGGCTACACCTTC
>NA|NA|TRBJ2-1|TRBV4-1
CASSQETPDKYNEQFF
TGCGCCAGCAGCCAAGAGACCCCCGACAAATACAATGAGCAGTTCTTC
>NA|NA|TRBJ2-1|TRBV19
CASSISYNEQFF
TGTGCCAGTAGTATCTCCTACAATGAGCAGTTCTTC